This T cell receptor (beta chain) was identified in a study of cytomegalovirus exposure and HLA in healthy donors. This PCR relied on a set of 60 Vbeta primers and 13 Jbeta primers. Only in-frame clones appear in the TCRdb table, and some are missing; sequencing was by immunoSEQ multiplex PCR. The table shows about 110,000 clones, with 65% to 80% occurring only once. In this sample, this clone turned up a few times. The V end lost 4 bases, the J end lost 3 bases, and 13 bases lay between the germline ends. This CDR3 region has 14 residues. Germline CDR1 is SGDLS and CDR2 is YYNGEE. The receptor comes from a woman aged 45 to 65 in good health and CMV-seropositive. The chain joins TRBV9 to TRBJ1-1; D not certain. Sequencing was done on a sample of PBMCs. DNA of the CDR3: TGTGCCAGCAGCCCATCGGGGAGGGACACTGAAGCTTTCTTT. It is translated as CASSPSGRDTEAFF.